Described below is a single T cell receptor (beta chain) sequence and its context. This sample stems from a study of technical replicates of blood from a few donors. CDR1 and CDR2 (germline): SGHAT, FQNNGV. V dropped 0 bases and J dropped 7 bases, with 10 bases sitting between them. The CDR3 is made up of 14 amino acids. This table comes from immunoSEQ multiplex PCR, and its TCRdb copy is limited to in-frame clones, with some not included. Here the sample spans tens of thousands of clones, about 93% being singletons. What was sequenced was T cells isolated from PBMCs. This sequence originates from a human donor in good health. The chain employs TRBV11-2 and TRBJ1-5; the D gene is possibly TRBD1 (5 bases). The CDR3 here is CASSLESRGQPQHF. The CDR3 bases are TGTGCCAGCAGCTTAGAGTCAAGGGGACAGCCCCAGCATTTT.